This TCR beta chain is drawn from a study of blood T cell repertoires in COVID-19. About the research overall: The origin of the acute and convalescent COVID-19 samples was the United States, Italy and Spain. Sources were T cells, B-cell-depleted T cells, or PBMCs; the material itself was cDNA or gDNA.

The V gene's germline CDR1 is KGHSH and CDR2 LQKENI. The CDR3 covers 15 residues. The V gene lost 2 bases and the J gene lost 0 bases, with 8 bases spanning the gap. Sequenced by immunoSEQ multiplex PCR; TCRdb stores in-frame clones only, minus some. This sample has 300,000 to 450,000 clones, with 88% found just once. This chain uses TRBV18 with TRBJ1-3; maybe TRBD1 (5 bases). Sequenced material: PBMCs or T cells enriched from blood (not recorded which). The receptor was isolated from a young woman who had recovered from COVID-19. The CDR3 nucleotides are TGTGCCAGCTCACCATCCAGGGACTCTGGAAACACCATATATTTT. Translated, it gives CASSPSRDSGNTIYF.